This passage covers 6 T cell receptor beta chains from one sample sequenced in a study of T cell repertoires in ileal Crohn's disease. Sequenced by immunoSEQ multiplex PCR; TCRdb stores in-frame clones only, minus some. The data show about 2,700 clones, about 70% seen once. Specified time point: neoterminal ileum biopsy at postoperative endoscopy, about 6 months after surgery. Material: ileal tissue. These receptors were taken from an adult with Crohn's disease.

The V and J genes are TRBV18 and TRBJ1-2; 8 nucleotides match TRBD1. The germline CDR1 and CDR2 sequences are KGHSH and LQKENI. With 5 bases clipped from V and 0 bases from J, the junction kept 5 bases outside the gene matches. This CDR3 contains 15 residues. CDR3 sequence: CASSTDREANYGYTF. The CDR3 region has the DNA TGTGCCAGCTCAACGGACAGGGAAGCTAACTATGGCTACACCTTC.

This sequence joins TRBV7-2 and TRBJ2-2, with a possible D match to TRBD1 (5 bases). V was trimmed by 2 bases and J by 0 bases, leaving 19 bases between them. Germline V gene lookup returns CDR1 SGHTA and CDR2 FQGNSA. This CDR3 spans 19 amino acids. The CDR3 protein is CASSLWGLQRLANTGELFF. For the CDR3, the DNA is TGTGCCAGCAGCTTATGGGGCCTCCAAAGACTTGCGAACACCGGGGAGCTGTTTTTT.

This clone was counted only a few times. CDR3 bases: TGTGCCTGGAACTCGGGACAGGTATATACCGGGGAGCTGTTTTTT. As protein: CAWNSGQVYTGELFF. V is TRBV30 and J is TRBJ2-2, with 8 nucleotides matching TRBD1. The CDR3 loop spans 15 amino acids. Germline trimming cut 4 bases from V and 5 bases from J; bases unmatched to any gene: 9. Germline V gives CDR1 GTSNPN, CDR2 SVGIG (reference sequence).

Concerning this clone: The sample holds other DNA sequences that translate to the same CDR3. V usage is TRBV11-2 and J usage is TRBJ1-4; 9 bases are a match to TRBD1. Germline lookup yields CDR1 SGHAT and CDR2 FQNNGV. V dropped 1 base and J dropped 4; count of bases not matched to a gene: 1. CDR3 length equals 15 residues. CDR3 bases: TGTGCCAGCAGCTTAGGGGACAGGGATAATGAAAAACTGTTTTTT. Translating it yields CASSLGDRDNEKLFF.

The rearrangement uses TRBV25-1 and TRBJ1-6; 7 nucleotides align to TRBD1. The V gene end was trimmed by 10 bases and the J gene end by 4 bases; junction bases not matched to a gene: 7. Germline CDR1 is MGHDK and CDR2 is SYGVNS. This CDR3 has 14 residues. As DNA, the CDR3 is TGTGCCACCAGGACAGGTTTTTATAATTCACCCCTCCACTTT. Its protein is CATRTGFYNSPLHF. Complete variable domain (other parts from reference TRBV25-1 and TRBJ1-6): EADIYQTPRYLVIGTGKKITLECSQTMGHDKMYWYQQDPGMELHLIHYSYGVNSTEKGDLSSESTVSRIRTEHFPLTLESARPSHTSQYLCATRTGFYNSPLHFGNGTRLTVT.

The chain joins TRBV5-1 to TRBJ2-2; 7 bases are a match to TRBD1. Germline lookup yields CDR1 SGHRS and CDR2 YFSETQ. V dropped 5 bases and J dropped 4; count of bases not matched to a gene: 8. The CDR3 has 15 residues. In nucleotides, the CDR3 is TGCGCCAGCAGACTAGGGGGCGCGGGCACCGGGGAGCTGTTTTTT. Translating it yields CASRLGGAGTGELFF.